The 21 T cell receptor beta chains below come from one sample, sequenced in a study of T cell responses to AZD1222 COVID-19 vaccine. Some clones are missing from TCRdb's copy, which holds only in-frame ones; the method was immunoSEQ multiplex PCR. The sample has some 120,000 clones; less than 90% are singletons. The sample was peripheral blood, taken on day 0 of AZD1222 vaccination. These receptors were taken from an adult in good health.

V is TRBV19 and J is TRBJ2-7; tentative D call: TRBD2 (6 bases). V was cut by 3 bases and J by 1 base, with 10 bases left in between. The length of the CDR3 is 14 residues. Germline V lookup: CDR1 LNHDA, CDR2 SQIVND (reference sequence). The DNA of the CDR3 is TGTGCCAGTAGTATGCAGCGGGTATCCTACGAGCAGTACTTC. Translating gives CASSMQRVSYEQYF.

The chain links TRBV7-2 to TRBJ2-7; no firm D call. The CDR3 has 15 amino acids. In germline, CDR1 is SGHTA, CDR2 FQGNSA. Trimming shortened V by 1 base and J by 0 bases, and 10 bases separated the two germline ends. CDR3 sequence reads: CASSLGPLGSYEQYF. The DNA for the CDR3 is TGTGCCAGCAGCTTAGGCCCGCTAGGCTCCTACGAGCAGTACTTC.

The rearrangement uses TRBV5-1 and TRBJ2-5; 10 bases are shared with TRBD1. The J segment lost 4 bases and the V segment lost 5 bases, leaving 5 bases of the junction unmatched. CDR3 length: 14 amino acids. Germline loops: CDR1 SGHRS, CDR2 YFSETQ. This chain's CDR3 is CASRRGQGTETQYF. The CDR3 region has the DNA TGCGCCAGCAGACGGGGACAGGGGACAGAGACCCAGTACTTC.

The chain carries TRBV6-6 and TRBJ1-5; TRBD1 is a possible D gene (5 bases). CDR1 is MNHNY and CDR2 is SVGAGI in the germline V gene (reference sequence). V was shortened by 8 bases and J by 0 bases, with 14 bases between the two germline ends. The CDR3 spans 15 residues. CDR3 residues: CASGIVGDSNQPQHF. In nucleotides, the CDR3 is TGTGCCAGCGGTATCGTGGGGGATAGCAATCAGCCCCAGCATTTT.

The gene calls are TRBV27 and TRBJ1-1; D is undetermined. The CDR3 totals 15 residues. The germline V gene has CDR1 MNHEY and CDR2 SMNVEV (reference sequence). V shed 0 bases and J shed 2 bases, with 10 bases lying between them. In DNA, the CDR3 is TGTGCCAGCAGTTTATCTCCGATCCCCAACACTGAAGCTTTCTTT. Protein sequence: CASSLSPIPNTEAFF.

This clone was detected only once. The chain carries TRBV28 and TRBJ2-7; D unclear. Germline assignment: CDR1 MDHEN and CDR2 SYDVKM. V was cut by 6 bases and J by 4 bases, with 10 bases left in between. This CDR3 is built from 12 residues. CDR3 residues: CASRESSYEQYF. The CDR3 bases are TGTGCCAGCAGGGAAAGCAGTTACGAGCAGTACTTC. The full variable domain, rest sourced from reference TRBV28 and TRBJ2-7, is DVKVTQSSRYLVKRTGEKVFLECVQDMDHENMFWYRQDPGLGLRLIYFSYDVKMKEKGDIPEGYSVSREKKERFSLILESASTNQTSMYLCASRESSYEQYFGPGTRLTVT.

The chain recombines TRBV7-2 with TRBJ1-4; a weak D match, TRBD1 (5 bases). Trimming took off 6 bases at V and 6 bases at J, with 11 bases between the two ends. The CDR3 spans 13 residues. Germline CDR1 is SGHTA and CDR2 is FQGNSA. CDR3: CASSFRVDEKLFF. The CDR3 DNA reads TGTGCCAGCAGTTTCAGGGTGGATGAAAAACTGTTTTTT. Based on the CDR3 plus reference TRBV7-2 and TRBJ1-4, the full variable domain is GAGVSQSPSNKVTEKGKDVELRCDPISGHTALYWYRQSLGQGLEFLIYFQGNSAPDKSGLPSDRFSAERTGGSVSTLTIQRTQQEDSAVYLCASSFRVDEKLFFGSGTQLSVL.

The table lists this clone with a few counts. V and J are TRBV18 and TRBJ2-7, with D possibly TRBD1 on 6 matching bases. V was shortened by 2 bases and J by 0 bases, with 11 bases between the two germline ends. This CDR3 is 15 amino acids long. Germline CDR1 KGHSH, CDR2 LQKENI. CDR3 bases: TGTGCCAGCTCACCAGGCGCAGGGGTCTCCTACGAGCAGTACTTC. The encoded protein is CASSPGAGVSYEQYF.

The J gene is TRBJ1-1, the V gene TRBV4-1; unclear D gene. The V end was cut by 1 base, the J end by 8 bases, with 5 bases between. CDR3 length: 11 amino acids. Per germline, CDR1 MGHRA and CDR2 YSYEKL. Written as DNA, the CDR3 is TGCGCCAGCAGCCAAGGTGGAGAAGCTTTCTTT. The encoded protein is CASSQGGEAFF.

V gene TRBV18 combines with J gene TRBJ1-1; no reliable D call. This CDR3 comprises 16 residues. V lost 1 base and J lost 1, with 13 bases in between. CDR1 is KGHSH and CDR2 is LQKENI in the germline V gene. The CDR3 here is CASSPLTTLPNTEAFF. CDR3 nucleotide sequence: TGTGCCAGCTCACCACTTACCACGTTACCGAACACTGAAGCTTTCTTT.

V is TRBV3-1 (or the pseudogene TRBV3-2) and J is TRBJ1-2; weak D call: TRBD1 (5 bases). The V end lost 3 bases, the J end lost 6 bases, and 11 bases lay between the germline ends. Germline V gene data show CDR1 as LGHDT and CDR2 as YNNKEL (reference sequence). The CDR3 is 13 amino acids. CDR3 sequence reads: CASSHPKGHGYTF. Written as DNA, the CDR3 is TGTGCCAGCAGCCACCCCAAGGGGCATGGCTACACCTTC.

The chain links TRBV7-8 to TRBJ1-3; 7 bases fit TRBD1. Germline V CDR1 and CDR2: SGHVS, FQNEAQ. V was pared by 3 bases and J by 0 bases, with 2 bases of the junction left unmatched. The CDR3 is 15 amino acids. CDR3 sequence: CASSLGTDSGNTIYF. The CDR3 coding sequence is TGTGCCAGCAGCTTGGGGACAGACTCTGGAAACACCATATATTTT.

The CDR3 region is CASGFRPRPATGELFF. The CDR3 DNA follows: TGTGCTAGTGGTTTTAGACCCCGCCCGGCCACCGGGGAGCTGTTTTTT. The gene calls are TRBV12-5 and TRBJ2-2; D remains ambiguous. The germline V gene encodes CDR1 LGHNT and CDR2 FRNRAP. V lost 3 bases, J lost 4 bases, and 15 bases lay in between. This CDR3 has 16 amino acids.

The CDR3 protein is CASSLGPGHNYNEQFF. CDR3 DNA: TGTGCCAGCAGCTTAGGTCCGGGACACAACTACAATGAGCAGTTCTTC. The J gene is TRBJ2-1, the V gene TRBV7-2, with D possibly matching TRBD1 (6 bases). Germline V lookup: CDR1 SGHTA, CDR2 FQGNSA. The CDR3 totals 16 residues. Trimming removed 1 base from V and 3 bases from J, with 13 bases in between.

The chain uses TRBV27 and TRBJ1-6; 7 bases match TRBD1. Trimming removed 6 bases from V and 9 bases from J; junction bases left unmatched: 8. Germline lookup yields CDR1 MNHEY and CDR2 SMNVEV (reference sequence). CDR3 length equals 14 residues. The CDR3 loop is CASSSGGKSSPLHF. The CDR3, as DNA: TGTGCCAGCAGCTCAGGGGGGAAAAGTTCACCCCTCCACTTT.

This chain's CDR3 is CASTRAGGTEAFF. The CDR3 coding sequence is TGTGCCAGCACGAGGGCGGGGGGCACTGAAGCTTTCTTT. V is TRBV6-5 and J is TRBJ1-1; weak D call: TRBD1 (5 bases). CDR3 length: 13 amino acids. With 7 bases removed from V and 4 bases from J, the gap between germline ends came to 13 bases. The germline V gene encodes CDR1 MNHEY and CDR2 SVGAGI.

This chain connects TRBV5-5 to TRBJ2-7, with D possibly TRBD2 on 5 matching bases. The V gene's germline CDR1 is SGHKS and CDR2 YYEKEE (reference sequence). The V and J ends lost 4 bases and 5 bases respectively, with 16 bases between them. CDR3 length: 14 amino acids. Here the CDR3 reads CASSPAVTSNEQYF. CDR3 nucleotide sequence: TGTGCCAGCAGCCCCGCCGTCACTAGTAACGAGCAGTACTTC.

The chain uses TRBV5-1 and TRBJ1-3; the D is unclear. The CDR3 loop spans 18 amino acids. Trimming cost V 4 bases and J 0 bases, with 20 bases left between them. The germline V gene has CDR1 SGHRS and CDR2 YFSETQ. The CDR3 spells CASSPDTIFTLSGNTIYF. The CDR3 DNA is TGCGCCAGCAGCCCAGACACGATCTTCACCCTCTCTGGAAACACCATATATTTT.

The V and J genes are TRBV3-1 (or the pseudogene TRBV3-2) and TRBJ2-5, with 7 bases aligning to TRBD1. Trimming at V came to 4 bases and at J to 5 bases, leaving 4 bases not matched to a gene. In germline, CDR1 is LGHDT, CDR2 YNNKEL (reference sequence). The CDR3 sequence is 13 residues long. The CDR3 is CASSLDRAETQYF. CDR3 nucleotides: TGTGCCAGCAGCCTCGACAGGGCGGAGACCCAGTACTTC.

The CDR3 loop reads CAWSLGSQETQYF. Written as DNA, the CDR3 is TGTGCCTGGAGCCTTGGCAGCCAAGAGACCCAGTACTTC. J is TRBJ2-5 and V is TRBV30; D not certain. CDR1 and CDR2 (germline): GTSNPN, SVGIG (reference sequence). The CDR3 contains 13 residues. V lost 3 bases, J lost 1 base, and 9 bases lay in between.

The chain joins TRBV25-1 to TRBJ1-4; 8 bases map to TRBD1. V shed 4 bases and J 7 bases; nucleotides not matched to a gene: 5. The germline CDR1 and CDR2 sequences are MGHDK and SYGVNS. There are 14 residues in the CDR3. CDR3: CASSGQGRGEKLFF. CDR3 DNA: TGTGCCAGCAGTGGACAGGGGCGCGGTGAAAAACTGTTTTTT.